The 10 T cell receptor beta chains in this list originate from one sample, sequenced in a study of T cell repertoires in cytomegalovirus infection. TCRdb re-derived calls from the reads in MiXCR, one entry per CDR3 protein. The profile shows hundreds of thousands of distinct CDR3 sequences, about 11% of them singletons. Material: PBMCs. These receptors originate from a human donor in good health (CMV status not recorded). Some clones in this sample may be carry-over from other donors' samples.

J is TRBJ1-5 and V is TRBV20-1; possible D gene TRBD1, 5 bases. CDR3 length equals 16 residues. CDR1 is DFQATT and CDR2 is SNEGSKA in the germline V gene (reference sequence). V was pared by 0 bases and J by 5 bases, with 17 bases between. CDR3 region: CSARDPVQGPYQPQHF. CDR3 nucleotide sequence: TGCAGTGCTAGAGATCCGGTGCAGGGCCCCTATCAGCCCCAGCATTTT.

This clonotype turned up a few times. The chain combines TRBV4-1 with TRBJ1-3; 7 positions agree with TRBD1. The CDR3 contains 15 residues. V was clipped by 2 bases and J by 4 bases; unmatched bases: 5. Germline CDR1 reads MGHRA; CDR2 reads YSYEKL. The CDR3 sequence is CASSQPRDRGNTIYF. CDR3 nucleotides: TGCGCCAGCAGCCAACCCCGGGACAGAGGAAACACCATATATTTT.

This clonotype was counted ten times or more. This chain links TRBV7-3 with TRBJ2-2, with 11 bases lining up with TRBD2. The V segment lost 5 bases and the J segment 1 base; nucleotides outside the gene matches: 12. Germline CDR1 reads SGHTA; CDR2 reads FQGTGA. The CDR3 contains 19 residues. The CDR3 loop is CASSLQQRTSGLNTGELFF. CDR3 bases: TGTGCCAGCAGCCTTCAACAAAGGACTAGCGGGTTGAACACCGGGGAGCTGTTTTTT.

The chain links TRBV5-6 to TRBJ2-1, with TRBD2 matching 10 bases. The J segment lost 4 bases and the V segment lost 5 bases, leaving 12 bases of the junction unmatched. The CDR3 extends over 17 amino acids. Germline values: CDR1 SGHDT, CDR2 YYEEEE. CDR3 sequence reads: CASSSTVAGGSYNEQFF. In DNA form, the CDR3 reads TGTGCCAGCAGTTCAACAGTAGCGGGAGGAAGTTACAATGAGCAGTTCTTC.

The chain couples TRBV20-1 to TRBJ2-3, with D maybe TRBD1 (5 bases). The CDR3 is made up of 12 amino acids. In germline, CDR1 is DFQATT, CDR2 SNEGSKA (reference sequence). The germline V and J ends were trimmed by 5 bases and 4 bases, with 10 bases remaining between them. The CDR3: CSAVTDSDTQYF. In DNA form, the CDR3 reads TGCAGTGCTGTGACAGACTCAGATACGCAGTATTTT.

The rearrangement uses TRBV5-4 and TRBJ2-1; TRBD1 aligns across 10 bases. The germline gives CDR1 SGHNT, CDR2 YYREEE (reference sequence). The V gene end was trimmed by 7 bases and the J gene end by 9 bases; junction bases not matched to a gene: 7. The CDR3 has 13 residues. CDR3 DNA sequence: TGTGCCAGCCGGAGACAGGGGGCAGCTGAGCAGTTCTTC. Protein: CASRRQGAAEQFF. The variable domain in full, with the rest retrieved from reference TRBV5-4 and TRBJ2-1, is ETGVTQSPTHLIKTRGQQVTLRCSSQSGHNTVSWYQQALGQGPQFIFQYYREEENGRGNFPPRFSGLQFPNYSSELNVNALELDDSALYLCASRRQGAAEQFFGPGTRLTVL.

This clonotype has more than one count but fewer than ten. The CDR3 DNA sequence: TGTGCCAGTCCGACACTCGACTATGGCTACACCTTC. The encoded protein is CASPTLDYGYTF. This chain uses TRBV2 with TRBJ1-2; no definite D call. CDR3 length: 12 amino acids. Trimming pared 9 bases from V and 3 bases from J, leaving 11 bases between. The germline gives CDR1 SNHLY, CDR2 FYNNEI.

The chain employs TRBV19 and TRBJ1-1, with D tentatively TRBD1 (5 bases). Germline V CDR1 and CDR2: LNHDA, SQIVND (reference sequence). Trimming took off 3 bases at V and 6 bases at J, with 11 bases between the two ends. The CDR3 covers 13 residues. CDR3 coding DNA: TGTGCCAGTAGTATCATCCCAGGGTCTGAAGCTTTCTTT. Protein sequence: CASSIIPGSEAFF.

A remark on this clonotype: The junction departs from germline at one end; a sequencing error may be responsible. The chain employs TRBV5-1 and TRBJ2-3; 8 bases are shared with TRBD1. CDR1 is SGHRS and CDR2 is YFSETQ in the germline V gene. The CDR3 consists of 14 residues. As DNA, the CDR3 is TGCGCCAGCAACTTGTACAGGGGGGCAGATACGCAGTATTTT. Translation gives CASNLYRGADTQYF.

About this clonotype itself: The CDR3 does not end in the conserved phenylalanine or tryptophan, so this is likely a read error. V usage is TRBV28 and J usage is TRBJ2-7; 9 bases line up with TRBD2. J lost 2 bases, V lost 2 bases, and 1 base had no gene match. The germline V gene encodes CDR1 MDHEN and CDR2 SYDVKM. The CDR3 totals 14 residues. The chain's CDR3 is CASSLLAGTYEQYS. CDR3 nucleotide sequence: TGTGCCAGCAGTTTACTAGCGGGAACCTACGAGCAGTACTCC.